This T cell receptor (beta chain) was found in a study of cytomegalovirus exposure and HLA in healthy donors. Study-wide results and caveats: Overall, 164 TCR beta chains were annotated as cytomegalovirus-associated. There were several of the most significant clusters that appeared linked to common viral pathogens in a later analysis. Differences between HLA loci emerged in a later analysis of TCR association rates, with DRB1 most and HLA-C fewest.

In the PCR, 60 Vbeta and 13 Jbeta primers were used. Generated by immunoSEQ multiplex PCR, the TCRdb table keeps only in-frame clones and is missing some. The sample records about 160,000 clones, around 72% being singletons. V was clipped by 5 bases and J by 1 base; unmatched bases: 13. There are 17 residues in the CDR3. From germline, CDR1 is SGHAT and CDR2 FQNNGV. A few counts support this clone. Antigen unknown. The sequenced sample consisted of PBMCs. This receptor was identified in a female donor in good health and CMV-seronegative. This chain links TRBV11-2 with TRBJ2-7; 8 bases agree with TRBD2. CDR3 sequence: CASSPLRPGGISYEQYF. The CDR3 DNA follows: TGTGCCAGCAGCCCCCTTAGGCCGGGGGGGATATCCTACGAGCAGTACTTC.